This T cell receptor (beta chain) was sequenced for a study of siplizumab effects on memory and regulatory T cells. General observations from the study: Unstimulated naive T cells seemed to show more diversity than memory cells did, and they also seemed to be among the major contributors to the alloresponse.

As for this clone: Antigen specificity is unknown.

Clones were read by immunoSEQ multiplex PCR, and TCRdb kept only the in-frame ones, dropping some. This sample carries about 50,000 clones, 85% to 95% of them seen once, and the ten largest clones take approximately 17%. Looked up from germline, CDR1 is LGHNA and CDR2 is YNFKEQ. The V and J ends lost 0 bases and 9 bases respectively, with 6 bases between them. CDR3 length: 12 residues. What was sequenced was CD8+ T cells sorted from blood. This chain joins TRBV4-2 and TRBJ2-1; D remains ambiguous. The TCR originated in a human donor in good health. The CDR3 DNA is TGTGCCAGCAGCCAAGACGTTGCTGAGCAGTTCTTC. The encoded protein is CASSQDVAEQFF.